The 8 T cell receptor beta chains presented below share a single source sample, sequenced in a study of CD8 T cells in ankylosing spondylitis. TCRdb ran MiXCR on the 5' RACE reads and lists one entry per CDR3 protein. The sample has fewer than 450,000 distinct CDR3 sequences, over 15% seen once. Whole-study results and caveats: What appeared characteristic of ankylosing spondylitis blood was a TCR beta motif of several highly homologous variants.

For these receptors, no antigen is known. The sequenced sample was blood, either unsorted or a sorted T cell fraction (not recorded which). These receptors all come from a male donor with ankylosing spondylitis.

The sample holds a few counts of this clonotype. This chain connects TRBV20-1 to TRBJ2-7; D might be TRBD1 (6 bases). Trimming took off 1 base at V and 2 bases at J, with 12 bases between the two ends. Germline V lookup: CDR1 DFQATT, CDR2 SNEGSKA (reference sequence). This CDR3 region has 14 residues. The CDR3 coding sequence is TGCAGTGCTAGAGCCCCGGACAGCCCCTACGAGCAGTACTTC. Its protein is CSARAPDSPYEQYF.

The chain joins TRBV5-5 to TRBJ1-4, with a possible D match to TRBD1 (5 bases). This CDR3 contains 13 residues. From germline, CDR1 is SGHKS and CDR2 YYEKEE (reference sequence). The V and J ends lost 0 bases and 7 bases respectively, with 7 bases between them. The CDR3 loop is CASSLGTLEKLFF. The CDR3 nucleotides read TGTGCCAGCAGCTTGGGGACACTTGAAAAACTGTTTTTT.

CDR3 in amino acids: CAWSVTTGGYGYTF. CDR3 nucleotides: TGTGCCTGGAGTGTCACGACAGGGGGCTATGGCTACACCTTC. The V gene is TRBV30, the J gene TRBJ1-2, with 9 nucleotides matching TRBD1. The V and J ends lost 0 bases and 4 bases, in that order; junction bases with no gene match: 3. This CDR3 region has 14 residues. Germline CDR1 and CDR2: GTSNPN and SVGIG (reference sequence).

This clonotype was seen only a few times. The genes are TRBV5-1 and TRBJ1-3; D is unresolved. In germline, CDR1 is SGHRS, CDR2 YFSETQ. The CDR3 consists of 16 residues. V was clipped by 3 bases and J by 0 bases, with 13 bases between them. CDR3 residues: CASSSLTVSSGNTIYF. CDR3 in DNA: TGCGCCAGCAGCTCCCTGACTGTATCCTCTGGAAACACCATATATTTT.

Worth noting for this clonotype: A clone one base away is much larger, so this may be a read error. V usage is TRBV12-3 or TRBV12-4 and J usage is TRBJ2-1; 8 bases align to TRBD2. The CDR3 contains 13 residues. The CDR3 region is CASRAGDYKEQFF. The CDR3 DNA reads TGTGCCAGCAGAGCGGGAGACTACAAAGAGCAGTTCTTC.

The V and J genes are TRBV29-1 and TRBJ1-2; possibly TRBD1 for D (5 bases). Germline loops: CDR1 SQVTM, CDR2 ANQGSEA. The CDR3 consists of 13 residues. Deletions cut 7 bases from V and 1 base from J, with 13 bases between. CDR3 in amino acids: CSAQASLNYGYTF. The CDR3 nucleotides read TGCAGCGCACAGGCTTCCCTTAACTATGGCTACACCTTC.

This clonotype was recorded a few times. V is TRBV5-1 and J is TRBJ2-6; no clear D. The CDR3 is 16 residues long. In germline, CDR1 is SGHRS, CDR2 YFSETQ. The V and J ends lost 1 base and 2 bases respectively, with 10 bases between them. The CDR3 loop reads CASSLPLTAGANVLTF. Written as DNA, the CDR3 is TGCGCCAGCAGCTTGCCCCTAACAGCTGGGGCCAACGTCCTGACTTTC.

This clonotype has a handful of counts. CDR3 bases: TGTGCCACCCCGGACTGGAAGAACACTGAAGCTTTCTTT. Residues: CATPDWKNTEAFF. The chain has TRBV6-1 and TRBJ1-1; D is ambiguous. The CDR3 has 13 amino acids. The V end lost 10 bases, the J end lost 1 base, and 13 bases lay between the germline ends. The germline gives CDR1 MNHNS, CDR2 SASEGT.